These T cell receptor beta chains were read from a single sample in a study of early T cells in non-severe SARS-CoV-2 infection. Using its own MiXCR run on the 5' RACE reads, TCRdb lists one record per CDR3 protein. The table has roughly 60,000 distinct CDR3 sequences, 10% to 12% seen once. The sequencing used whole blood, collected at baseline. Receptors were obtained from an adult who was a healthcare worker with PCR-confirmed SARS-CoV-2 infection or an uninfected control (not recorded which). Each CDR3 is given without its conserved first and last residue. Not every row has a clone size; where given, it reads once, few, many or a size class.

j_call: TRBJ2-2; v_call: TRBV29-1; clone_size: NA; cdr3_aa: SVRKNTGELF
j_call: TRBJ2-7; v_call: TRBV30; clone_size: NA; cdr3_aa: AWTRGVHEQY
j_call: TRBJ2-5; v_call: TRBV3-1; clone_size: NA; cdr3_aa: ASSLWGQGQETQY
j_call: TRBJ1-2; v_call: TRBV2; clone_size: many; cdr3_aa: ASSVGGENYGYT
j_call: TRBJ2-7; v_call: TRBV18; clone_size: few; cdr3_aa: ASSPLRGYEQY
j_call: TRBJ2-2; v_call: TRBV19; clone_size: many; cdr3_aa: ASSIWTGGPGELF
j_call: TRBJ2-6; v_call: TRBV7-9; clone_size: many; cdr3_aa: ASSPRTRLRPGANVLT
j_call: TRBJ2-3; v_call: TRBV9; clone_size: few; cdr3_aa: ASSVGVARRDTQY
j_call: TRBJ1-1; v_call: TRBV7-3; clone_size: NA; cdr3_aa: ASSLEGGIAEAF
j_call: TRBJ1-1; v_call: TRBV29-1; clone_size: NA; cdr3_aa: SVGGDRGIGTF
j_call: TRBJ1-5; v_call: TRBV3-1; clone_size: few; cdr3_aa: ASSQGAGNQPQH
j_call: TRBJ2-7; v_call: TRBV18; clone_size: NA; cdr3_aa: ASSPPRLADYSSYEQY
j_call: TRBJ2-3; v_call: TRBV12-3/TRBV12-4; clone_size: many; cdr3_aa: ASSTSGTDTQY
j_call: TRBJ2-1; v_call: TRBV20-1; clone_size: NA; cdr3_aa: SARDLAVAGAYNEQF
j_call: TRBJ1-5; v_call: TRBV7-8; clone_size: many; cdr3_aa: ASSQRGGQPQH
j_call: TRBJ2-7; v_call: TRBV5-6; clone_size: few; cdr3_aa: ASSLAGQVRGEQY
j_call: TRBJ2-3; v_call: TRBV11-1; clone_size: NA; cdr3_aa: ASSSPGLAGSDTQY
j_call: TRBJ1-5; v_call: TRBV2; clone_size: NA; cdr3_aa: ASSDAAQPQH
j_call: TRBJ1-2; v_call: TRBV27; clone_size: NA; cdr3_aa: ASSSDRDGYT
j_call: TRBJ1-5; v_call: TRBV19; clone_size: NA; cdr3_aa: ASSRERTPNQPQH
j_call: TRBJ1-2; v_call: TRBV4-3; clone_size: few; cdr3_aa: ASSQEGKGQANYGYT
j_call: TRBJ2-5; v_call: TRBV5-1; clone_size: few; cdr3_aa: ASSFSGADGETQY
j_call: TRBJ1-1; v_call: TRBV7-6; clone_size: many; cdr3_aa: ASSYRSLTEAF
j_call: TRBJ2-3; v_call: TRBV6-6; clone_size: many; cdr3_aa: ASSYAGQGTDTQY
j_call: TRBJ1-1; v_call: TRBV12-3/TRBV12-4; clone_size: many; cdr3_aa: ASRKLQGAEAF
j_call: TRBJ2-5; v_call: TRBV5-4; clone_size: NA; cdr3_aa: ASSPPGLAGGKETQY
j_call: TRBJ1-1; v_call: TRBV6-6; clone_size: NA; cdr3_aa: ASSQGPLEAF
j_call: TRBJ1-4; v_call: TRBV20-1; clone_size: few; cdr3_aa: SANGGTTNEKLF
j_call: TRBJ2-1; v_call: TRBV11-2; clone_size: few; cdr3_aa: ASSFSGLVTSSYNEQF
j_call: TRBJ1-2; v_call: TRBV10-3; clone_size: NA; cdr3_aa: AITKGALDGYT
j_call: TRBJ2-5; v_call: TRBV3-1; clone_size: few; cdr3_aa: ASSPEGWGTSGETQY
j_call: TRBJ2-7; v_call: TRBV12-3/TRBV12-4; clone_size: few; cdr3_aa: ASSLKGAGEDEQY
j_call: TRBJ1-2; v_call: TRBV29-1; clone_size: NA; cdr3_aa: SVEWNRVDGYT
j_call: TRBJ1-1; v_call: TRBV13; clone_size: many; cdr3_aa: ASSPDGAGFTEAF
j_call: TRBJ2-1; v_call: TRBV6-2/TRBV6-3; clone_size: few; cdr3_aa: ASGSGRKF
j_call: TRBJ2-7; v_call: TRBV7-6; clone_size: NA; cdr3_aa: ASSLAVDTTYEQY
j_call: TRBJ2-2; v_call: TRBV6-2/TRBV6-3; clone_size: medium-sized; cdr3_aa: ASRTEYGELF
j_call: TRBJ1-1; v_call: TRBV29-1; clone_size: NA; cdr3_aa: SVVLTTGRTEAF
j_call: TRBJ2-7; v_call: TRBV6-5; clone_size: many; cdr3_aa: ASSRDSAYEQY
j_call: TRBJ2-7; v_call: TRBV11-2; clone_size: NA; cdr3_aa: ASSSSAGGY
j_call: TRBJ2-2; v_call: TRBV27; clone_size: NA; cdr3_aa: ASSLAGGHTGELF
j_call: TRBJ2-7; v_call: TRBV12-3/TRBV12-4; clone_size: NA; cdr3_aa: ASTGDGEQY
j_call: TRBJ2-7; v_call: TRBV29-1; clone_size: NA; cdr3_aa: SVARGGSYEQY
j_call: TRBJ2-3; v_call: TRBV6-2/TRBV6-3; clone_size: NA; cdr3_aa: ASSYSSIRDTQY
j_call: TRBJ2-5; v_call: TRBV18; clone_size: NA; cdr3_aa: ASSVAGTLQQETQY
j_call: TRBJ2-5; v_call: TRBV20-1; clone_size: many; cdr3_aa: SAVTGTSLETQY
j_call: TRBJ1-4; v_call: TRBV6-2/TRBV6-3; clone_size: NA; cdr3_aa: ASTQAGEKLF
j_call: TRBJ1-2; v_call: TRBV7-6; clone_size: NA; cdr3_aa: ASSPRDRASWGYT
j_call: TRBJ2-3; v_call: TRBV6-5; clone_size: few; cdr3_aa: ASSNIAPGQRSTDTQY
j_call: TRBJ1-6; v_call: TRBV4-3; clone_size: few; cdr3_aa: ASSQDYPGQGSLH
j_call: TRBJ1-4; v_call: TRBV15; clone_size: NA; cdr3_aa: ATSVDRAPLPNEKLF
j_call: TRBJ2-7; v_call: TRBV30; clone_size: NA; cdr3_aa: AWSLGLGEQY
j_call: TRBJ2-3; v_call: TRBV10-3; clone_size: NA; cdr3_aa: AIRRQVGTDTQY
j_call: TRBJ1-1; v_call: TRBV6-1; clone_size: NA; cdr3_aa: ASTPQGIGTEAF
j_call: TRBJ1-4; v_call: TRBV2; clone_size: few; cdr3_aa: ASRPLRTNEKLF
j_call: TRBJ2-1; v_call: TRBV7-9; clone_size: many; cdr3_aa: ASSLEQYNEQF
j_call: TRBJ1-1; v_call: TRBV2; clone_size: few; cdr3_aa: ARTTGQLEAF
j_call: TRBJ2-3; v_call: TRBV10-3; clone_size: few; cdr3_aa: AISDRVGTDTQY
j_call: TRBJ2-3; v_call: TRBV7-2; clone_size: NA; cdr3_aa: ASSERLAVSTDTQY